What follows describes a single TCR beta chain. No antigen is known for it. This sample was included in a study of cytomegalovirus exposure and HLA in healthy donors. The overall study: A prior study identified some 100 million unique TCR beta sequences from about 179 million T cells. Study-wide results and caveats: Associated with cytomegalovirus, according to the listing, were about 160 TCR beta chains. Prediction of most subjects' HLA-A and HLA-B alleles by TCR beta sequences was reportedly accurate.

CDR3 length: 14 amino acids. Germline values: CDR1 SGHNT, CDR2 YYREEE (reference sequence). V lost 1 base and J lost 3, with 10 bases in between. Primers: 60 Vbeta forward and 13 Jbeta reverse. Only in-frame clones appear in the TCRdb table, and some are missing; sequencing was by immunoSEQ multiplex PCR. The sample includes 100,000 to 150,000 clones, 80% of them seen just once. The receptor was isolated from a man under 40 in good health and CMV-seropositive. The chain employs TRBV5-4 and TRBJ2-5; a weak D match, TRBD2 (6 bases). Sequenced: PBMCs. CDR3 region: CASSLFGGEETQYF. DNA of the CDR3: TGTGCCAGCAGCTTGTTCGGCGGGGAAGAGACCCAGTACTTC.